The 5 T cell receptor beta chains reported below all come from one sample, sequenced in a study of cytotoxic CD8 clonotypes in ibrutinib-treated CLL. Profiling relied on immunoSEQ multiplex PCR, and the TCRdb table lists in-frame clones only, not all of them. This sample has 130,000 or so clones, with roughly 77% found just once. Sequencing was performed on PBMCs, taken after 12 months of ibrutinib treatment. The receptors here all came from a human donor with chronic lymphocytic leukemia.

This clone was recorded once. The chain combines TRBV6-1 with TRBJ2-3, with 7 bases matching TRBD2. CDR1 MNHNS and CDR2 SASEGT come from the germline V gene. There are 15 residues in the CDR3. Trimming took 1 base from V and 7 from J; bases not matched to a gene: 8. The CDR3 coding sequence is TGTGCCAGCAGTGAAGGACGCGCAGCGGGACATACGCAGTATTTT. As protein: CASSEGRAAGHTQYF.

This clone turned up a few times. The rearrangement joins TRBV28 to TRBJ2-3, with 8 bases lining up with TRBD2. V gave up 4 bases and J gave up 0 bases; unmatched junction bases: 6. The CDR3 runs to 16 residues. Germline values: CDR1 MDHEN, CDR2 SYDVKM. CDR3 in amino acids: CASSYLSGASTDTQYF. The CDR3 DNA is TGTGCCAGCAGTTATCTTAGCGGGGCTAGCACAGATACGCAGTATTTT.

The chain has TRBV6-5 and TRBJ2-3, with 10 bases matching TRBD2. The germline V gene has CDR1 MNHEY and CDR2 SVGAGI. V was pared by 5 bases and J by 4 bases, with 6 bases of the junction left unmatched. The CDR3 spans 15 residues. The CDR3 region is CASSPSGGASDTQYF. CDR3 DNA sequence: TGTGCCAGCAGTCCCAGCGGGGGGGCATCAGATACGCAGTATTTT.

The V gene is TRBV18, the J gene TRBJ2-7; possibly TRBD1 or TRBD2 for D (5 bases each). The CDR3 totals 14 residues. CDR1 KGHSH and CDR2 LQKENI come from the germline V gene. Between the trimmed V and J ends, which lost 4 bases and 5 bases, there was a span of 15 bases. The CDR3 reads CASSRRGASDEQYF. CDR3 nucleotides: TGTGCCAGCTCACGACGGGGCGCCTCGGACGAGCAGTACTTC.

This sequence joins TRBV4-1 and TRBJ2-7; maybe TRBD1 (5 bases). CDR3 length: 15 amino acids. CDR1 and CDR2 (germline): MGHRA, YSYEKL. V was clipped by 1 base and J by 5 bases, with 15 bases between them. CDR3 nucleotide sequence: TGCGCCAGCAGCCAAGTCGCAGGGCCCACCCACGAGCAGTACTTC. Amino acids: CASSQVAGPTHEQYF.